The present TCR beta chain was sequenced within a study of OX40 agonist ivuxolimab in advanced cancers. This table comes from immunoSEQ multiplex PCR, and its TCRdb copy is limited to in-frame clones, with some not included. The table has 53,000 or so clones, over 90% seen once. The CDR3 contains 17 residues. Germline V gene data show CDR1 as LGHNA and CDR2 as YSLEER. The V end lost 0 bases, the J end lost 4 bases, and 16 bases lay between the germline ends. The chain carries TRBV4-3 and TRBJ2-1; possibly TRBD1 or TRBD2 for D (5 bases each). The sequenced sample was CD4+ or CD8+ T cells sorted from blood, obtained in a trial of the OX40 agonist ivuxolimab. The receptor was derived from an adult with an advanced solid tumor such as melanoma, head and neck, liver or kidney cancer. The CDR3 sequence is CASSQDEGRDDYNEQFF. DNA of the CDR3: TGCGCCAGCAGCCAAGATGAGGGCAGGGACGATTACAATGAGCAGTTCTTC.